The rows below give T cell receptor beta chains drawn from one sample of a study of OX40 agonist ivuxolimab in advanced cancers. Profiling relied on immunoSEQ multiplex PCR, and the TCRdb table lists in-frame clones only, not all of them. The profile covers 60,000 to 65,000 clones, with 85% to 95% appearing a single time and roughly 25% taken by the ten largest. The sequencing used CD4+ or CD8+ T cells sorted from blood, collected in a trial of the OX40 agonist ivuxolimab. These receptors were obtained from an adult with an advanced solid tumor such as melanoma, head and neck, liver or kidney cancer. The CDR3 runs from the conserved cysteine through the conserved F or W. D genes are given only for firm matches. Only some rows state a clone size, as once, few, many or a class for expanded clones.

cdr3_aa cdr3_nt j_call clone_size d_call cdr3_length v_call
CASSVEGQREEAFF TGTGCCAGCAGCGTAGAAGGCCAGCGAGAGGAAGCTTTCTTT TRBJ1-1 NA NA 14 TRBV9
CASSQDRSSGANVLTF TGCGCCAGCAGCCAAGATCGGAGCTCTGGGGCCAACGTCCTGACTTTC TRBJ2-6 NA NA 16 TRBV4-3
CSVQRGTEAFF TGCAGTGTGCAAAGGGGCACTGAAGCTTTCTTT TRBJ1-1 NA NA 11 TRBV20-1
CASSFGDEQYF TGTGCCAGCAGCTTCGGCGACGAGCAGTACTTC TRBJ2-7 few NA 11 TRBV7-9
CAWRGLAGGGGTQYF TGTGCCTGGAGGGGACTAGCGGGAGGCGGTGGTACGCAGTATTTT TRBJ2-3 once TRBD2 15 TRBV30
CASSQRSGSYNEQFF TGTGCCAGCAGCCAGCGAAGCGGCTCCTACAATGAGCAGTTCTTC TRBJ2-1 once NA 15 TRBV14
CASTPGGEAFF TGTGCCAGCACACCGGGGGGTGAAGCTTTCTTT TRBJ1-1 few NA 11 TRBV4-2
CASGTQGQPQHF TGTGCCAGCGGAACTCAGGGTCAGCCCCAGCATTTT TRBJ1-5 NA NA 12 TRBV7-9
CASSDTNTGELFF TGTGCCAGCAGTGACACGAACACCGGGGAGCTGTTTTTT TRBJ2-2 NA NA 13 TRBV6-4
CASRGPSYEQYF TGTGCCAGTAGGGGGCCCTCCTACGAGCAGTACTTC TRBJ2-7 NA NA 12 TRBV19
CASSALQGLPNEKLFF TGTGCCAGCAGCGCCCTGCAGGGACTACCTAATGAAAAACTGTTTTTT TRBJ1-4 NA NA 16 TRBV7-9
CASTPGLAGSYEQYF TGTGCCAGCACCCCCGGACTAGCCGGATCCTACGAGCAGTACTTC TRBJ2-7 NA TRBD2 15 TRBV13
CASSQDPLVRTEAFF TGCGCCAGCAGCCAAGATCCGCTTGTCCGGACTGAAGCTTTCTTT TRBJ1-1 NA NA 15 TRBV4-3
CASSLNWGGDTQYF TGCGCCAGCAGCTTGAATTGGGGGGGAGATACGCAGTATTTT TRBJ2-3 NA TRBD2 14 TRBV5-1
CASSLVQAPGTEAFF TGTGCCAGCAGTTTAGTACAGGCACCGGGCACTGAAGCTTTCTTT TRBJ1-1 once NA 15 TRBV28
CASSLSWPSYGNQPQHF TGTGCCAGCAGTTTATCCTGGCCATCATATGGCAATCAGCCCCAGCATTTT TRBJ1-5 once NA 17 TRBV27
CASSAVDVAKNIQYF TGTGCCAGCAGTGCAGTGGACGTAGCCAAAAACATTCAGTACTTC TRBJ2-4 few NA 15 TRBV2
CASSIARPGTLSYEQYF TGTGCCAGTAGTATAGCCCGCCCCGGGACTCTCTCCTACGAGCAGTACTTC TRBJ2-7 NA NA 17 TRBV19
CASSQADGRREQYF TGCGCCAGCAGCCAAGCCGACGGCAGGAGGGAGCAGTACTTC TRBJ2-7 NA NA 14 TRBV4-1
CASRLGAGLGYEQYF TGTGCCAGCCGACTCGGGGCGGGGTTGGGGTACGAGCAGTACTTC TRBJ2-7 NA NA 15 TRBV27
CASSFEGADEQYF TGTGCCAGCAGTTTTGAGGGGGCGGATGAGCAGTACTTC TRBJ2-7 NA TRBD1 13 TRBV28
CASSKDRVGGSYEQYF TGTGCCAGCAGCAAAGATCGGGTTGGGGGCTCCTACGAGCAGTACTTC TRBJ2-7 NA NA 16 TRBV21-1
CASSLSGPPSGLGAFF TGTGCCAGCAGTTTATCGGGACCCCCCTCTGGGCTGGGGGCTTTCTTT TRBJ1-1 NA NA 16 TRBV28
CASSIWLAGGEGEQFF TGTGCCAGTAGTATTTGGCTAGCGGGAGGAGAGGGTGAGCAGTTCTTC TRBJ2-1 NA TRBD2 16 TRBV19
CASTSRVGYEQYF TGTGCCAGCACATCCAGGGTGGGGTACGAGCAGTACTTC TRBJ2-7 NA NA 13 TRBV28
CAWSGQGMETQYF TGTGCCTGGAGTGGACAGGGGATGGAGACCCAGTACTTC TRBJ2-5 NA TRBD1 13 TRBV30
CASSSGQREVYEQYF TGTGCCAGCAGCTCCGGACAGCGGGAGGTTTACGAGCAGTACTTC TRBJ2-7 NA TRBD2 15 TRBV11-3
CASSSTGNEQFF TGTGCCAGCAGTTCCACAGGGAATGAGCAGTTCTTC TRBJ2-1 NA NA 12 TRBV27
CASSLKSYEQYF TGTGCCAGCAGCTTGAAGAGCTACGAGCAGTACTTC TRBJ2-7 NA NA 12 TRBV5-6
CASSPDSSNQPQHF TGTGCCAGCAGCCCCGACAGTAGCAATCAGCCCCAGCATTTT TRBJ1-5 few NA 14 TRBV11-2
CASSYPPYF TGTGCCAGCAGTTACCCTCCGTACTTT TRBJ1-1 NA NA 9 TRBV6-6
CASSLPAHWDRGPRSYEQYF TGCGCCAGCAGTCTACCAGCCCATTGGGACAGGGGGCCGCGCTCCTACGAGCAGTACTTC TRBJ2-7 NA TRBD1 20 TRBV23-1
CASGLQGAGETQYF TGTGCTAGTGGTTTACAGGGGGCTGGAGAGACCCAGTACTTC TRBJ2-5 once TRBD1 14 TRBV12-5
CASSHSGAGATAQGGEQFF TGTGCCAGCAGCCACTCCGGGGCCGGGGCGACGGCGCAGGGAGGTGAGCAGTTCTTC TRBJ2-1 NA NA 19 TRBV4-2
CASSQPRGDAPLEQYF TGTGCCAGCAGTCAGCCCAGGGGCGATGCCCCACTCGAGCAGTACTTC TRBJ2-7 NA NA 16 TRBV28
CASSPVSGGWTGELFF TGTGCCAGCAGCCCGGTCTCGGGGGGCTGGACCGGGGAGCTGTTTTTT TRBJ2-2 NA NA 16 TRBV7-9
CASTSSGTSGNTIYF TGTGCCAGTACCTCCTCCGGGACCTCTGGAAACACCATATATTTT TRBJ1-3 NA NA 15 TRBV19
CASSYSGAGARNEQFF TGTGCCAGCAGTTACTCGGGAGCGGGAGCTCGGAATGAGCAGTTCTTC TRBJ2-1 NA TRBD2 16 TRBV6-5
CASSFLQGAEQYF TGTGCCAGCAGCTTTCTCCAGGGGGCAGAGCAGTACTTC TRBJ2-7 NA TRBD1 13 TRBV7-9
CASSPLGLSFTYEQYF TGTGCCAGTAGTCCCCTGGGACTTTCCTTCACCTACGAGCAGTACTTC TRBJ2-7 NA NA 16 TRBV19
CASSPREETLFYEQYF TGTGCCAGCAGCCCCCGAGAAGAAACTCTCTTCTACGAGCAGTACTTC TRBJ2-7 NA NA 16 TRBV9
CASRTATNEKLFF TGTGCCAGCAGGACAGCAACTAATGAAAAACTGTTTTTT TRBJ1-4 few NA 13 TRBV7-9
CASSLGGESGYTF TGTGCCAGCAGTCTCGGGGGAGAGAGTGGCTACACCTTC TRBJ1-2 NA NA 13 TRBV6-6
CASSLAAGLTDTQYF TGTGCCAGCAGCTTGGCAGCGGGCCTCACAGATACGCAGTATTTT TRBJ2-3 NA NA 15 TRBV5-6
CASSYSGGSYYEQYF TGTGCCAGCAGTTACTCCGGCGGGAGTTACTACGAGCAGTACTTC TRBJ2-7 NA TRBD2 15 TRBV6-5
CASGQVLGYEQYF TGTGCCAGCGGACAGGTATTAGGCTACGAGCAGTACTTC TRBJ2-7 NA TRBD1 13 TRBV19
CASSLTGTGRGEQYF TGTGCCAGCAGTTTAACTGGGACAGGGCGGGGCGAGCAGTACTTC TRBJ2-7 once TRBD1 15 TRBV27
CAALGSGYTF TGTGCCGCCCTAGGAAGCGGCTACACCTTC TRBJ1-2 NA NA 10 TRBV10-3
CASAPGTGFAADTQYF TGCGCCAGCGCACCCGGGACAGGGTTTGCGGCAGATACGCAGTATTTT TRBJ2-3 few TRBD1 16 TRBV4-3
CASSWTRDYGQYF TGTGCCAGCAGCTGGACCCGGGACTACGGGCAGTACTTC TRBJ2-7 NA TRBD2 13 TRBV5-4
CASSPLDRAAPNYGYTF TGTGCCAGCAGTCCATTGGACAGGGCGGCCCCAAACTATGGCTACACCTTC TRBJ1-2 NA TRBD1 17 TRBV28
CAALSSAPGLGGANVLTF TGTGCCGCACTATCCTCCGCGCCAGGTCTAGGGGGGGCCAACGTCCTGACTTTC TRBJ2-6 NA NA 18 TRBV25-1
CASRLQTGYTF TGTGCCAGCAGACTACAGACTGGCTACACCTTC TRBJ1-2 NA NA 11 TRBV6-1
CASSPQGTTSTDTQYF TGCGCCAGCAGCCCGCAAGGGACCACTAGCACAGATACGCAGTATTTT TRBJ2-3 NA NA 16 TRBV5-1
CASSLATGEIGELFF TGTGCCAGCAGCTTAGCCACAGGGGAGATCGGGGAGCTGTTTTTT TRBJ2-2 medium-sized TRBD1 15 TRBV7-9
CASSQDAGQVLSAFF TGTGCCAGCAGCCAAGATGCGGGACAAGTCCTTAGCGCTTTCTTT TRBJ1-1 NA NA 15 TRBV4-2
CASSFEGDEQYF TGTGCCAGCAGCTTTGAGGGGGACGAGCAGTACTTC TRBJ2-7 NA NA 12 TRBV7-2